Listed below are T cell receptor beta chains from one sample, sequenced in a study of blood T cell repertoires in COVID-19. Assay: immunoSEQ multiplex PCR; the TCRdb copy retains only in-frame clones and omits some. The profile shows approximately 260,000 clones, under 90% of them singletons. Sequencing used peripheral blood. Receptors originate from a human donor in a cohort sampled during active COVID-19. CDR3s include the opening cysteine and the closing phenylalanine or tryptophan.

CDR3 | J | V
CASSYGQNTGELFF | TRBJ2-2 | TRBV11-2
CASSTGPGENTEAFF | TRBJ1-1 | TRBV5-1
CASSVRVGGIEETQYF | TRBJ2-5 | TRBV9
CSVDLAGGTVEQFF | TRBJ2-1 | TRBV29-1
CASSPGTESDTIYF | TRBJ1-3 | TRBV18
CASSPVSGNYNEQFF | TRBJ2-1 | TRBV5-1
CASSLVEANYGYTF | TRBJ1-2 | TRBV7-9
CASSYRERGNSPLHF | TRBJ1-6 | TRBV6-2/TRBV6-3
CASSLDRRAQETQYF | TRBJ2-5 | TRBV11-2
CASSYPGLANEQFF | TRBJ2-1 | TRBV6-2/TRBV6-3
CASSQGKKLFF | TRBJ1-4 | TRBV7-8
CSVERASGLSYEQYF | TRBJ2-7 | TRBV29-1
CASSIVAGGVNEQFF | TRBJ2-1 | TRBV19
CASGDTRGGYTF | TRBJ1-2 | TRBV28
CAIRGDRDFTDTQYF | TRBJ2-3 | TRBV10-3
CASSQGGRGNEKLFF | TRBJ1-4 | TRBV4-3
CASSLLTVGEGTGELFF | TRBJ2-2 | TRBV11-2
CASSVGSSGEQYF | TRBJ2-7 | TRBV9
CASGQGGPGELFF | TRBJ2-2 | TRBV9
CASSIGGEIQYF | TRBJ2-4 | TRBV19
CASSPSPQGKELFF | TRBJ2-2 | TRBV6-6
CASSPDSLGETQYF | TRBJ2-5 | TRBV7-2
CASSQERSWSYEQYF | TRBJ2-7 | TRBV3-1/TRBV3-2
CASSFRGWGEQYF | TRBJ2-7 | TRBV28
CASSDTSGRDTQYF | TRBJ2-3 | TRBV6-4
CASSEDYDSSYNEQFF | TRBJ2-1 | TRBV2
CASSLGSGGPLDTQYF | TRBJ2-3 | TRBV5-1
CASRGTGNSGNTIYF | TRBJ1-3 | TRBV2
CASRGGRAFIEETQYF | TRBJ2-5 | TRBV6-6
CASSYPNTGIYGYTF | TRBJ1-2 | TRBV6-2/TRBV6-3
CASRSSYEQYF | TRBJ2-7 | TRBV27
CASSLLGSGRASYEQYF | TRBJ2-7 | TRBV11-2
CASSPRTGLNTEAFF | TRBJ1-1 | TRBV5-4
CASSWTSGRGAYNEQFF | TRBJ2-1 | TRBV5-1